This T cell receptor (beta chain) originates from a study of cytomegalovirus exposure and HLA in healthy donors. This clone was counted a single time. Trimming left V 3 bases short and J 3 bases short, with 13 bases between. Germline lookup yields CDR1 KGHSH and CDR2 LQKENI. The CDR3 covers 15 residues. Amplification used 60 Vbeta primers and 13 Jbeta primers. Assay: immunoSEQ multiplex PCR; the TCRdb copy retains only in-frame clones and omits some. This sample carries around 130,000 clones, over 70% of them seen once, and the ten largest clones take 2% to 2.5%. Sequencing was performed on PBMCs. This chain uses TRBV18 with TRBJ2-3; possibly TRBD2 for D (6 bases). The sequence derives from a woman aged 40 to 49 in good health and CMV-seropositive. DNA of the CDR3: TGTGCCAGCTCACCCAACCCCGCGGGAACAGATACGCAGTATTTT. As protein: CASSPNPAGTDTQYF.